Below are 21 T cell receptor beta chains sequenced from a single sample in a study of blood T cell repertoires in COVID-19. Repertoires were generated with immunoSEQ multiplex PCR, while TCRdb's copy carries only in-frame clones and drops some. The sample lists around 100,000 clones, 91% occurring once. Material for sequencing was peripheral blood. The source of these receptors is a man between 18 and 29 years old with acute or convalescent COVID-19.

The chain has TRBV19 and TRBJ2-3, with no clear D. The germline V gene has CDR1 LNHDA and CDR2 SQIVND (reference sequence). The V and J ends lost 8 bases and 1 base respectively, with 4 bases between them. This CDR3 contains 11 residues. The CDR3 is CASGGTDTQYF. The DNA for the CDR3 is TGTGCCAGTGGAGGCACAGATACGCAGTATTTT.

As concerns this clone: The same CDR3 also results from other DNA sequences found in this sample. The chain joins TRBV5-1 to TRBJ2-3; tentatively, D is TRBD2 (5 bases). The V and J ends lost 0 bases and 6 bases respectively, with 8 bases between them. This CDR3 is built from 13 residues. Germline CDR1 SGHRS, CDR2 YFSETQ. Here the CDR3 reads CASSLAGEDTQYF. Here the CDR3 DNA reads TGCGCCAGCAGCTTGGCCGGGGAGGATACGCAGTATTTT.

The genes are TRBV19 and TRBJ1-2; D may be TRBD1 (5 bases). The germline V and J ends were trimmed by 1 base and 2 bases, with 8 bases remaining between them. Germline loops: CDR1 LNHDA, CDR2 SQIVND (reference sequence). The CDR3 is 14 residues long. This chain's CDR3 is CASSIGQTNYGYTF. The CDR3 DNA sequence: TGTGCCAGTAGTATAGGACAGACCAACTATGGCTACACCTTC.

The genes are TRBV20-1 and TRBJ1-1, with TRBD1 matching over 7 bases. V trimming: 5 bases; J trimming: 4 bases; junction bases outside the gene matches: 1. CDR1 DFQATT and CDR2 SNEGSKA come from the germline V gene (reference sequence). The CDR3 runs to 11 residues. The CDR3 loop is CSAPGGTEAFF. The CDR3 region has the DNA TGCAGTGCTCCAGGGGGCACTGAAGCTTTCTTT.

This clone was detected only a few times. The chain couples TRBV5-1 to TRBJ1-1; D perhaps matches TRBD1 (5 bases). Trimming took off 6 bases at V and 0 bases at J, with 9 bases between the two ends. Germline V gene data show CDR1 as SGHRS and CDR2 as YFSETQ. This CDR3 region has 13 residues. The CDR3 region is CASMEGMNTEAFF. CDR3 in DNA: TGCGCCAGCATGGAGGGGATGAACACTGAAGCTTTCTTT.

The chain couples TRBV18 to TRBJ1-1; TRBD1 agrees at 7 bases. V trimming: 4 bases; J trimming: 1 base; junction bases outside the gene matches: 12. The CDR3 loop spans 17 amino acids. Germline assignment: CDR1 KGHSH and CDR2 LQKENI. The CDR3 nucleotides read TGTGCCAGCTCACGCCGGACAGGTCCGGGCGGGAACACTGAAGCTTTCTTT. This codes for CASSRRTGPGGNTEAFF.

This chain connects TRBV7-6 to TRBJ1-6; weak D call: TRBD1 (6 bases). Trimming stripped 1 base from V and 9 bases from J, with 16 bases between. The CDR3 totals 16 residues. CDR1 and CDR2 (germline): SGHVS, FNYEAQ. CDR3 sequence reads: CASSLEGERPGSPLHF. CDR3 nucleotides: TGTGCCAGCAGCTTAGAGGGGGAAAGGCCCGGTTCACCCCTCCACTTT.

The chain couples TRBV19 to TRBJ1-2, with D hard to call. Trimming shortened V by 5 bases and J by 6 bases, and 13 bases separated the two germline ends. The CDR3 consists of 13 residues. The V gene's germline CDR1 is LNHDA and CDR2 SQIVND (reference sequence). The CDR3 region has the DNA TGTGCCAGTAGTCGACGGGGTTCGCATGGCTACACCTTC. Its protein product is CASSRRGSHGYTF.

The chain uses TRBV18 and TRBJ1-3; D may be TRBD1 (5 bases). V was clipped by 2 bases and J by 6 bases, with 11 bases between them. There are 14 residues in the CDR3. The germline V gene encodes CDR1 KGHSH and CDR2 LQKENI. The CDR3 spells CASSPGTGLNTIYF. The DNA for the CDR3 is TGTGCCAGCTCACCAGGGACTGGGCTAAACACCATATATTTT.

The table lists this clone with a few counts. V gene TRBV10-2 combines with J gene TRBJ2-1; D might be TRBD2 (5 bases). The CDR3 consists of 14 residues. Germline V gene data show CDR1 as WSHSY and CDR2 as SAAADI. Between the trimmed V and J ends, which lost 8 bases and 0 bases, there was a span of 11 bases. This CDR3 reads CASGGRSSYNEQFF. CDR3 DNA: TGCGCCAGCGGAGGAAGGAGCTCCTACAATGAGCAGTTCTTC.

The rearrangement uses TRBV9 and TRBJ1-3; 7 nucleotides match TRBD1. The germline gives CDR1 SGDLS, CDR2 YYNGEE. This CDR3 comprises 15 residues. V trimming: 4 bases; J trimming: 1 base; junction bases outside the gene matches: 5. The CDR3 reads CASSPLQGSGNTIYF. In DNA, the CDR3 is TGTGCCAGCAGCCCACTACAGGGGTCTGGAAACACCATATATTTT.

V usage is TRBV30 and J usage is TRBJ1-2; no clear D gene. Trimming cost V 7 bases and J 5 bases, with 14 bases left between them. The CDR3 consists of 12 residues. Germline CDR1 GTSNPN, CDR2 SVGIG (reference sequence). The CDR3: CALLTDAYGYTF. Written as DNA, the CDR3 is TGTGCCTTGCTAACAGACGCTTATGGCTACACCTTC.

The genes are TRBV27 and TRBJ2-1, with D unresolved. CDR1 is MNHEY, CDR2 SMNVEV, per germline (reference sequence). CDR3 length: 15 amino acids. The V end was cut by 5 bases, the J end by 0 bases, with 11 bases between. The CDR3 protein is CASSISSISYNEQFF. Here the CDR3 DNA reads TGTGCCAGCAGTATTAGTTCTATCTCCTACAATGAGCAGTTCTTC.

This chain uses TRBV7-9 with TRBJ1-1; possible D gene TRBD1, 6 bases. The length of the CDR3 is 18 residues. Germline CDR1 is SEHNR and CDR2 is FQNEAQ (reference sequence). Trimming pared 4 bases from V and 1 base from J, leaving 22 bases between. This CDR3 is CASSSFDRSGMTNTEAFF. For the CDR3, the DNA is TGTGCCAGCAGCTCGTTTGACAGGTCAGGGATGACGAACACTGAAGCTTTCTTT.

The chain recombines TRBV6-5 with TRBJ1-5, with TRBD1 matching over 9 bases. V shed 7 bases and J 8 bases; nucleotides not matched to a gene: 12. The CDR3 runs 15 residues. Germline V gene data show CDR1 as MNHEY and CDR2 as SVGAGI. The CDR3 region has the DNA TGTGCCAGCAAAAAGGGGACAGGGTTTTTGGAGCCCCAGCATTTT. It translates to CASKKGTGFLEPQHF.

The CDR3 DNA reads as TGTGCCAGCAGCGTAGACCCGACTAGCGGGGTGTTAAATACGCAGTATTTT. Amino acids: CASSVDPTSGVLNTQYF. This chain connects TRBV9 to TRBJ2-3, with 11 bases fitting TRBD2. Germline values: CDR1 SGDLS, CDR2 YYNGEE. The CDR3 has 17 amino acids. Trimming removed 0 bases from V and 7 bases from J; junction bases left unmatched: 10.

This sequence joins TRBV9 and TRBJ2-1; possibly TRBD2 for D (7 bases). The ends were cut back, 1 base at V and 5 bases at J, with 13 bases in the middle. Germline CDR1 SGDLS, CDR2 YYNGEE. The CDR3 is 15 amino acids. CDR3 sequence reads: CASSVYGGANNEQFF. CDR3 nucleotide sequence: TGTGCCAGCAGCGTATATGGGGGGGCCAACAATGAGCAGTTCTTC.

This clone counts as medium-sized. The gene calls are TRBV25-1 and TRBJ2-1, with D maybe TRBD1 (5 bases). The CDR3 loop spans 15 amino acids. V gave up 5 bases and J gave up 0 bases, with 11 bases separating them. From germline, CDR1 is MGHDK and CDR2 SYGVNS. The CDR3 protein is CASSPTESSYNEQFF. Here the CDR3 DNA reads TGTGCCAGCAGTCCGACAGAGAGCTCCTACAATGAGCAGTTCTTC.

V is TRBV7-9 and J is TRBJ1-1; 8 nucleotides align to TRBD1. CDR1 is SEHNR and CDR2 is FQNEAQ in the germline V gene (reference sequence). V gave up 4 bases and J gave up 4 bases; unmatched junction bases: 5. The CDR3 runs 14 residues. Here the CDR3 DNA reads TGTGCCAGCAGCTGGACAGGGCAGGGCACTGAAGCTTTCTTT. Its protein is CASSWTGQGTEAFF.

The rearrangement joins TRBV9 to TRBJ2-3; 8 bases fit TRBD2. CDR3 size: 16 residues. Germline assignment: CDR1 SGDLS and CDR2 YYNGEE. The V segment lost 0 bases and the J segment 6 bases; nucleotides outside the gene matches: 9. CDR3 sequence (DNA): TGTGCCAGCAGCGTAGGCTCGGCGGGGGGCCATGATACGCAGTATTTT. Its translation: CASSVGSAGGHDTQYF.

This sequence joins TRBV5-8 and TRBJ2-1; TRBD1 aligns across 7 bases. Per germline, CDR1 SGHTS and CDR2 YDEGEE. CDR3 length: 18 amino acids. J was trimmed by 5 bases and V by 0 bases; bases with no gene match: 14. CDR3 sequence reads: CASSLVAYRGPLDNEQFF. The DNA for the CDR3 is TGTGCCAGCAGCTTGGTCGCCTACAGGGGTCCCCTAGACAATGAGCAGTTCTTC. Variable domain in full (rest from reference TRBV5-8 and TRBJ2-1): EAGVTQSPTHLIKTRGQQATLRCSPISGHTSVYWYQQALGLGLQFLLWYDEGEERNRGNFPPRFSGRQFPNYSSELNVNALELEDSALYLCASSLVAYRGPLDNEQFFGPGTRLTVL.